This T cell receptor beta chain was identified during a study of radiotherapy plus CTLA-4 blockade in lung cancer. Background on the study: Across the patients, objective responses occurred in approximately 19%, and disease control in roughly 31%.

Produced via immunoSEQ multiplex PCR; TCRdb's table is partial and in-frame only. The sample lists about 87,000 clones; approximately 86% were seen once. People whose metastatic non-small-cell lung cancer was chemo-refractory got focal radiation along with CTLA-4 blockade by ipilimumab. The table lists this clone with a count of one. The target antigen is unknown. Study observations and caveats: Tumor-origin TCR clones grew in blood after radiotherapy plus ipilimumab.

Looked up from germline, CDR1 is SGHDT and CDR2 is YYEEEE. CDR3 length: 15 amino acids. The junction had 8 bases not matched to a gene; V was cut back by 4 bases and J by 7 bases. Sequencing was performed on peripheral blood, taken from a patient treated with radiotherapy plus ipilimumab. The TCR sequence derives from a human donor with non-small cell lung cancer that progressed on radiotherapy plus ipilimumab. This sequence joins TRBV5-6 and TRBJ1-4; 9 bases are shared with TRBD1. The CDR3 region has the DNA TGTGCCAGCAGCACACGCACAGGGGGCTCTGAAAAACTGTTTTTT. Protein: CASSTRTGGSEKLFF.